This T cell receptor (beta chain) was found in a study of siplizumab effects on memory and regulatory T cells. In a few donor pairs, unstimulated naive, memory, effector memory and TEMRA subsets were sequenced. Study observations and caveats: Suppressive function of proliferating Tregs from siplizumab cultures was not confirmed. A small minority of alloreactive clones were mapped to unstimulated subsets.

Assaying covered roughly 100,000 TCR templates per sample. Profiled with immunoSEQ multiplex PCR; TCRdb holds only in-frame clones, not every one. The sample contains 50,000 to 70,000 clones, approximately 96% of which appear only once. Details on this clone: The antigen is not known.

This CDR3 comprises 18 residues. From germline, CDR1 is MNHEY and CDR2 SMNVEV (reference sequence). Trimming stripped 5 bases from V and 1 base from J, with 20 bases between. This receptor was identified in a human donor in good health. This rearrangement joins TRBV27 to TRBJ2-2; D possibly corresponds to TRBD2 (7 bases). Sequencing was performed on naive CD8+ T cells sorted from blood. CDR3 sequence reads: CASSHPGGRTLNTGELFF. In nucleotides, the CDR3 is TGTGCCAGCAGTCATCCCGGGGGGCGGACTCTGAACACCGGGGAGCTGTTTTTT.